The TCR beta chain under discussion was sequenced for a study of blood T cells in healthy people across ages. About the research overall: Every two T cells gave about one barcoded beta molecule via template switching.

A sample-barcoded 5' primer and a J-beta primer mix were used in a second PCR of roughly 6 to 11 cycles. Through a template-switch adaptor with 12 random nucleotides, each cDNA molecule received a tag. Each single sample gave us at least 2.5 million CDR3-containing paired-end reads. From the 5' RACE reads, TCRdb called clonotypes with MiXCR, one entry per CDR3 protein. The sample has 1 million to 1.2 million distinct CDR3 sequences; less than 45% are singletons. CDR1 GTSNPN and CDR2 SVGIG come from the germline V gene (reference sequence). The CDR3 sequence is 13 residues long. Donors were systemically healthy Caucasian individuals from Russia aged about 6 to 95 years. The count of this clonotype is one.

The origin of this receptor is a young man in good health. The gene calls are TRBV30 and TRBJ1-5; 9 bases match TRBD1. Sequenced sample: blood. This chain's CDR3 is CAADRGGGQPQHF. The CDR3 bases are TGTGCTGCCGACAGGGGGGGTGGTCAGCCCCAGCATTTT.